A selection of T cell receptor beta chains follows, all from one sample in a study of T-cell memory formation after mild COVID-19. MiXCR was run by TCRdb on the 5' RACE reads, yielding one entry per CDR3 protein. Among hundreds of thousands of distinct CDR3 sequences listed, about a sixth were seen once. The specimen was PBMCs or a T cell subset sorted from them (not recorded which). The origin of the receptors is an adult woman who had mild COVID-19 (a few samples of this study predate the infection). Cell type and time point are not known. Both conserved end residues are part of each CDR3. A D gene is named only where the DNA matches it firmly. Clone sizes are given selectively: once, few, many, or a class where the clone is expanded.

abundance: NA
v_gene: TRBV6-6
j_gene: TRBJ1-1
d_gene: NA
CDR3aa: CASSKTRTNTEAFF
CDR3nt: TGTGCCAGCAGTAAGACACGGACGAACACTGAAGCTTTCTTT

abundance: NA
v_gene: TRBV29-1
j_gene: TRBJ1-2
d_gene: TRBD1
CDR3aa: CSDGTGQYGYTF
CDR3nt: TGCAGTGACGGGACAGGGCAATATGGCTACACCTTC

abundance: few
v_gene: TRBV11-3
j_gene: TRBJ1-1
d_gene: NA
CDR3aa: CASSVLGRENTEAFF
CDR3nt: TGTGCCAGCAGCGTGCTCGGGCGGGAGAACACTGAAGCTTTCTTT

abundance: few
v_gene: TRBV20-1
j_gene: TRBJ2-7
d_gene: TRBD2
CDR3aa: CSGSGGPLEQYF
CDR3nt: TGCAGTGGGTCGGGAGGGCCCTTAGAGCAGTACTTC

abundance: NA
v_gene: TRBV6-6
j_gene: TRBJ2-2
d_gene: NA
CDR3aa: CASRLSLTGELFF
CDR3nt: TGTGCCAGCAGGCTATCCCTGACCGGGGAGCTGTTTTTT

abundance: few
v_gene: TRBV7-9
j_gene: TRBJ1-4
d_gene: TRBD1
CDR3aa: CASSYDRGLDEKLFF
CDR3nt: TGTGCCAGCAGCTACGACAGGGGGCTGGACGAAAAACTGTTTTTT

abundance: few
v_gene: TRBV7-3
j_gene: TRBJ2-1
d_gene: TRBD2
CDR3aa: CASSPSGSGGSYNEQFF
CDR3nt: TGTGCCAGCAGCCCCTCGGGAAGCGGGGGGTCCTACAATGAGCAGTTCTTC

abundance: NA
v_gene: TRBV7-9
j_gene: TRBJ1-1
d_gene: NA
CDR3aa: CASSIDTNTEAFF
CDR3nt: TGTGCCAGCAGCATCGACACGAACACTGAAGCTTTCTTT

abundance: NA
v_gene: TRBV18
j_gene: TRBJ1-4
d_gene: NA
CDR3aa: CASSPPPGTPNEKLFF
CDR3nt: TGTGCCAGCTCACCACCGCCCGGGACACCTAATGAAAAACTGTTTTTT

abundance: NA
v_gene: TRBV20-1
j_gene: TRBJ1-1
d_gene: NA
CDR3aa: CSARDRGEHTEAFF
CDR3nt: TGCAGTGCTAGAGATCGTGGGGAGCACACTGAAGCTTTCTTT

abundance: NA
v_gene: TRBV10-3
j_gene: TRBJ1-1
d_gene: NA
CDR3aa: CAMQKVGSTEAFF
CDR3nt: TGTGCCATGCAGAAGGTGGGTTCCACTGAAGCTTTCTTT

abundance: NA
v_gene: TRBV2
j_gene: TRBJ2-3
d_gene: NA
CDR3aa: CASRVAVGTDTQYF
CDR3nt: TGTGCCAGCAGGGTAGCAGTCGGCACAGATACGCAGTATTTT

abundance: NA
v_gene: TRBV20-1
j_gene: TRBJ2-5
d_gene: NA
CDR3aa: CSARGGKTQYF
CDR3nt: TGCAGTGCTAGAGGGGGAAAGACCCAGTACTTC

abundance: few
v_gene: TRBV19
j_gene: TRBJ2-1
d_gene: TRBD2
CDR3aa: CASSIDYGLASNEQFF
CDR3nt: TGTGCCAGTAGTATAGATTATGGACTAGCGAGTAATGAGCAGTTCTTC

abundance: few
v_gene: TRBV5-1
j_gene: TRBJ1-1
d_gene: NA
CDR3aa: CASTLRGQQNTEAFF
CDR3nt: TGCGCCAGCACCCTACGTGGACAGCAGAACACTGAAGCTTTCTTT

abundance: NA
v_gene: TRBV9
j_gene: TRBJ1-3
d_gene: NA
CDR3aa: CASSSEGGNTIYF
CDR3nt: TGTGCCAGCAGCAGTGAAGGTGGAAACACCATATATTTT

abundance: few
v_gene: TRBV29-1
j_gene: TRBJ2-3
d_gene: TRBD2
CDR3aa: CSGDFGLAGGTDTQYF
CDR3nt: TGCAGCGGGGATTTCGGACTAGCGGGGGGCACAGATACGCAGTATTTT

abundance: NA
v_gene: TRBV12-3/TRBV12-4
j_gene: TRBJ1-2
d_gene: TRBD1
CDR3aa: CASSLPLITGVEGYTF
CDR3nt: TGTGCCAGCAGTTTACCCCTCATTACAGGGGTAGAAGGCTACACCTTC

abundance: NA
v_gene: TRBV7-8
j_gene: TRBJ2-7
d_gene: TRBD2
CDR3aa: CASSLRGSGAGSYEQYF
CDR3nt: TGTGCCAGCAGCTTAAGGGGTAGCGGGGCGGGATCCTACGAGCAGTACTTC

abundance: NA
v_gene: TRBV27
j_gene: TRBJ2-3
d_gene: NA
CDR3aa: CASRRFVLDTQYF
CDR3nt: TGTGCCAGCAGGCGCTTCGTTCTGGATACGCAGTATTTT

abundance: NA
v_gene: TRBV12-3/TRBV12-4
j_gene: TRBJ2-3
d_gene: NA
CDR3aa: CASSLGGLAGTDTQYF
CDR3nt: TGTGCCAGCAGTTTAGGGGGCCTAGCCGGGACAGATACGCAGTATTTT

abundance: few
v_gene: TRBV4-1
j_gene: TRBJ2-7
d_gene: NA
CDR3aa: CASSSSESSYEQYF
CDR3nt: TGCGCCAGCAGCTCCTCTGAGAGCTCCTACGAGCAGTACTTC

abundance: NA
v_gene: TRBV5-6
j_gene: TRBJ2-1
d_gene: TRBD1
CDR3aa: CASSSPGQWGMDNEQFF
CDR3nt: TGTGCCAGCAGCTCACCGGGACAGTGGGGAATGGACAATGAGCAGTTCTTC

abundance: few
v_gene: TRBV5-1
j_gene: TRBJ1-6
d_gene: NA
CDR3aa: CASSTRQFNSPLHF
CDR3nt: TGCGCCAGCAGCACCAGACAGTTTAATTCACCCCTCCACTTT

abundance: NA
v_gene: TRBV6-5
j_gene: TRBJ2-5
d_gene: TRBD2
CDR3aa: CASSYSGSGVGETQYF
CDR3nt: TGTGCCAGCAGTTACTCTGGTAGCGGGGTCGGGGAGACCCAGTACTTC

abundance: NA
v_gene: TRBV18
j_gene: TRBJ2-2
d_gene: TRBD1
CDR3aa: CASSPPGQGLNTGELFF
CDR3nt: TGTGCCAGCTCACCTCCGGGACAGGGGTTGAACACCGGGGAGCTGTTTTTT

abundance: few
v_gene: TRBV7-2
j_gene: TRBJ2-1
d_gene: NA
CDR3aa: CASSLEIYFQQFF
CDR3nt: TGTGCCAGCAGCTTAGAAATCTACTTTCAGCAGTTCTTC

abundance: few
v_gene: TRBV21-1
j_gene: TRBJ2-1
d_gene: NA
CDR3aa: CASSKGYNGTSGWFF
CDR3nt: TGTGCCAGCAGCAAAGGATACAATGGGACTAGCGGCTGGTTCTTC

abundance: few
v_gene: TRBV2
j_gene: TRBJ2-1
d_gene: NA
CDR3aa: CASTDRLLNEQFF
CDR3nt: TGTGCCAGCACCGACCGACTCCTCAATGAGCAGTTCTTC

abundance: NA
v_gene: TRBV5-1
j_gene: TRBJ2-3
d_gene: NA
CDR3aa: CASSSDQTWDTDTQYF
CDR3nt: TGCGCCAGCAGCTCGGACCAGACTTGGGACACAGATACGCAGTATTTT

abundance: NA
v_gene: TRBV7-2
j_gene: TRBJ1-5
d_gene: NA
CDR3aa: CASSLVGQGFNQPQHF
CDR3nt: TGTGCCAGCAGTTTGGTTGGGCAGGGTTTTAATCAGCCCCAGCATTTT

abundance: few
v_gene: TRBV6-5
j_gene: TRBJ2-2
d_gene: TRBD2
CDR3aa: CASSLPSGSFPGELFF
CDR3nt: TGTGCCAGCAGCCTACCTAGCGGGAGTTTCCCCGGGGAGCTGTTTTTT

abundance: NA
v_gene: TRBV7-2
j_gene: TRBJ2-1
d_gene: NA
CDR3aa: CASRKVDEQFF
CDR3nt: TGTGCCAGCAGGAAAGTAGATGAGCAGTTCTTC

abundance: few
v_gene: TRBV7-8
j_gene: TRBJ2-2
d_gene: NA
CDR3aa: CASSPDIHPNTGELFF
CDR3nt: TGTGCCAGCAGCCCTGACATACACCCGAACACCGGGGAGCTGTTTTTT

abundance: NA
v_gene: TRBV24-1
j_gene: TRBJ2-1
d_gene: TRBD2
CDR3aa: CATSEGGNEQFF
CDR3nt: TGTGCCACCAGTGAGGGGGGGAATGAGCAGTTCTTC

abundance: NA
v_gene: TRBV7-2
j_gene: TRBJ2-1
d_gene: NA
CDR3aa: CASSFRRGLGGEQFF
CDR3nt: TGTGCCAGCAGCTTTAGAAGGGGCCTTGGGGGTGAGCAGTTCTTC

abundance: many
v_gene: TRBV12-3/TRBV12-4
j_gene: TRBJ2-3
d_gene: TRBD2
CDR3aa: CASSRTSGTDTQYF
CDR3nt: TGTGCCAGCAGTCGGACTAGCGGCACAGATACGCAGTATTTT

abundance: few
v_gene: TRBV2
j_gene: TRBJ1-2
d_gene: NA
CDR3aa: CASSDASPAGYTF
CDR3nt: TGTGCCAGCAGTGACGCTTCACCAGCTGGCTACACCTTC

abundance: few
v_gene: TRBV4-2
j_gene: TRBJ2-5
d_gene: TRBD2
CDR3aa: CASSQGLRSGSRGETQYF
CDR3nt: TGTGCCAGCAGCCAAGGCCTGAGGAGCGGGAGCCGGGGGGAGACCCAGTACTTC

abundance: few
v_gene: TRBV29-1
j_gene: TRBJ1-1
d_gene: NA
CDR3aa: CSATGRTEAFF
CDR3nt: TGCAGCGCCACGGGTAGGACTGAAGCTTTCTTT

abundance: many
v_gene: TRBV5-5
j_gene: TRBJ2-7
d_gene: TRBD1
CDR3aa: CASSLATGSYEQYF
CDR3nt: TGTGCCAGCAGCTTGGCGACAGGGAGCTACGAGCAGTACTTC

abundance: few
v_gene: TRBV15
j_gene: TRBJ2-5
d_gene: NA
CDR3aa: CATSREEETQYF
CDR3nt: TGTGCCACCAGCAGGGAAGAAGAGACCCAGTACTTC

abundance: NA
v_gene: TRBV5-1
j_gene: TRBJ2-7
d_gene: TRBD2
CDR3aa: CASSWLTSGFYEQYF
CDR3nt: TGCGCCAGCAGCTGGCTGACTAGCGGGTTCTACGAGCAGTACTTC

abundance: NA
v_gene: TRBV20-1
j_gene: TRBJ1-1
d_gene: TRBD1
CDR3aa: CSTTGQGFTEAFF
CDR3nt: TGCAGTACCACGGGACAGGGGTTTACTGAAGCTTTCTTT

abundance: many
v_gene: TRBV11-2
j_gene: TRBJ1-1
d_gene: NA
CDR3aa: CASSRPTRNTEAFF
CDR3nt: TGTGCCAGCAGCCGACCAACCCGGAACACTGAAGCTTTCTTT

abundance: few
v_gene: TRBV7-2
j_gene: TRBJ2-7
d_gene: TRBD2
CDR3aa: CASNLLVSGKRYEQYF
CDR3nt: TGTGCCAGCAATCTGCTCGTTAGCGGGAAACGCTACGAGCAGTACTTC

abundance: few
v_gene: TRBV9
j_gene: TRBJ2-7
d_gene: TRBD1
CDR3aa: CASSVGSGGLHEQYF
CDR3nt: TGTGCCAGCAGCGTAGGATCAGGGGGCCTCCACGAGCAGTACTTC

abundance: NA
v_gene: TRBV11-1
j_gene: TRBJ1-2
d_gene: NA
CDR3aa: CASSWDAYNYGYTF
CDR3nt: TGTGCCAGCAGCTGGGACGCGTACAACTATGGCTACACCTTC